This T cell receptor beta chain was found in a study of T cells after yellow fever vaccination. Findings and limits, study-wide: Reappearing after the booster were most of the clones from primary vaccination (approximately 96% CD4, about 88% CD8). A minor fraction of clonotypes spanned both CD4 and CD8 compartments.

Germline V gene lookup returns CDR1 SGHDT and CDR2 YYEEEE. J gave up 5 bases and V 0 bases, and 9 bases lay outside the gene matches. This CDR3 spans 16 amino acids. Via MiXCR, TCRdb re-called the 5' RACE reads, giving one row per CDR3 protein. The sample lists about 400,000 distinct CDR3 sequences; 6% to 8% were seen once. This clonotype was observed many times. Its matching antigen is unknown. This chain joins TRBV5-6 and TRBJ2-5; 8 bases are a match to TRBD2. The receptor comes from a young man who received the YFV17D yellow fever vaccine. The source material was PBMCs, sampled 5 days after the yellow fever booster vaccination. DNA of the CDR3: TGTGCCAGCAGCTTGGCCGAAGCGGGAGAGTTCGAGACCCAGTACTTC. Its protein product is CASSLAEAGEFETQYF. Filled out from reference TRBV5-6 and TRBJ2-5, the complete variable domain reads DAGVTQSPTHLIKTRGQQVTLRCSPKSGHDTVSWYQQALGQGPQFIFQYYEEEERQRGNFPDRFSGHQFPNYSSELNVNALLLGDSALYLCASSLAEAGEFETQYFGPGTRLLVL.